This T cell receptor beta chain was recovered during a study of post-analysis software for immune sequencing data. Study-level results: Among a handful of TRBV segments more frequent in patients than controls were TRBV5-6, TRBV5-1 and TRBV20-1.

With respect to this clonotype: Its cognate antigen is unknown.

The CDR3 loop spans 13 amino acids. V trimming: 7 bases; J trimming: 10 bases; junction bases outside the gene matches: 6. Germline CDR1 reads SEHNR; CDR2 reads FQNEAQ (reference sequence). Unique molecular identifiers featured in each of the TCR beta cDNA libraries. TCRdb ran MiXCR on the PCR reads and lists one entry per CDR3 protein. The repertoire holds 400,000 to 500,000 distinct CDR3 sequences, roughly 40% seen once, with less than 10% in the top ten. The clonotype originates from a girl aged 2-15 years with multiple sclerosis. This chain connects TRBV7-9 to TRBJ2-1, with 11 bases lining up with TRBD2. Sequenced input: blood. For the CDR3, the DNA is TGTGCCAGCACGTTAGCGGGAGGGAGCGAGCAGTTCTTC. Residues: CASTLAGGSEQFF.